This TCR beta chain is drawn from a study of T cells expressing NK-cell markers. Across the study: Repertoires of TCR beta were obtained from T cells sorted as CD3+CD56+NKG2C+, CD3+CD56+NKG2C- and CD3+CD56-NKG2C+. Eight donors were sequenced, seven testing HCMV-seropositive and one testing seronegative. Study-wide points: The same clonotypes also predominated in the CD3+CD56-NKG2C+ fraction of four donors.

In the case of this clonotype: Antigen specificity is unknown.

Researchers built TCR beta cDNA using 5'RACE template switching with UMIs. TCRdb reprocessed the 5' RACE reads and reports one entry per CDR3 protein, with no DNA. Its table lists 300,000 to 500,000 distinct CDR3 sequences. Germline loops: CDR1 MNHNS, CDR2 SASEGT. This CDR3 spans 15 amino acids. The TCR was taken from a woman aged 45-59 years in good health. The rearrangement uses TRBV6-1 and TRBJ2-7; TCRdb's D call, TRBD2, is unchecked because there is no DNA. The sample taken for sequencing was blood T cells: a sorted CD56 or NKG2C T cell subset, CD4+ or CD8+ T cells, or bulk PBMC T cells (not recorded which). CDR3 residues: CASSERAGEGYEQYF.